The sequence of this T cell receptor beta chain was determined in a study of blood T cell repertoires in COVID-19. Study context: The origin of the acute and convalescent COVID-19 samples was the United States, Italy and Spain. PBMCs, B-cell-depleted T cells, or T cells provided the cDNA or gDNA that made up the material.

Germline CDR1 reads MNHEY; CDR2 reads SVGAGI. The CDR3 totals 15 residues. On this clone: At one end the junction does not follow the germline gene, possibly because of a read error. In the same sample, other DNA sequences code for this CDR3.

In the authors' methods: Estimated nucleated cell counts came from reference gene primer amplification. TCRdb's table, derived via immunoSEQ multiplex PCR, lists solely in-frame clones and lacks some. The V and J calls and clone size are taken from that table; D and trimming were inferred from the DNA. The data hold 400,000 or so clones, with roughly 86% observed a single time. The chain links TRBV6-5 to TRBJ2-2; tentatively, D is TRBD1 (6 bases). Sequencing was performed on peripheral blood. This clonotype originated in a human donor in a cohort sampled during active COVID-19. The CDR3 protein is CASSPLGAVTGELFF. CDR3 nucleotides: TGTGCCAGCAGTCCTTTGGGGGCGGTCACCGGGGAGCTATTTTTT.